These T cell receptor beta chains were read from a single sample in a study of T cells expressing NK-cell markers. After re-calling the 5' RACE reads, TCRdb lists one entry per CDR3 protein, DNA absent. Its listing shows 300,000 to 500,000 distinct CDR3 sequences. Sequenced: blood T cells: a sorted CD56 or NKG2C T cell subset, CD4+ or CD8+ T cells, or bulk PBMC T cells (not recorded which). The source is a woman in her forties or fifties in good health. CDR3s include the opening cysteine and the closing phenylalanine or tryptophan.

>TRBV5-4|TRBJ2-1
CASSSAGGGFYEQFF
>TRBV12-3/TRBV12-4|TRBJ2-5
CASSASGTRRETQYF
>TRBV11-2|TRBJ2-5
CASSPGTGYLKTQYF
>TRBV9|TRBJ2-3
CASSVDGRTDTQYF
>TRBV2|TRBJ2-7
CASSDPGGGYEQYF
>TRBV6-5|TRBJ2-1
CASSYSGTGLYF
>TRBV28|TRBJ2-5
CASTGTSGKETQYF
>TRBV12-3/TRBV12-4|TRBJ1-5
CASSLAGAQPQHF
>TRBV9|TRBJ2-3
CASSRGLAALTDTQYF
>TRBV20-1|TRBJ1-2
CSAEHGRKYGYTF
>TRBV6-7|TRBJ1-5
CASSQTTRDRVSNQPQHF
>TRBV5-1|TRBJ2-1
CASSFIAKTYNEQFF
>TRBV5-1|TRBJ2-3
CASSPYEWTGNTQYF
>TRBV6-5|TRBJ1-1
CASSYNKGFPEAFF
>TRBV29-1|TRBJ2-2
CSAADSTYTGELFF
>TRBV11-2|TRBJ2-3
CASSALGPTDTQYF
>TRBV7-2|TRBJ2-4
CASSTGGSGKNIQYF
>TRBV20-1|TRBJ2-1
CSARQSDMQFF
>TRBV6-1|TRBJ2-3
CASSDPGLTDTQYF
>TRBV7-9|TRBJ2-1
CASSPYRDIKQFF
>TRBV7-3|TRBJ2-2
CASSLTRVTGELFF
>TRBV6-5|TRBJ2-3
CASSYGDGADTQYF
>TRBV27|TRBJ2-7
CASSSPGTGWIEQYF
>TRBV28|TRBJ1-5
CASSPAPLTGRVFGQPQHF
>TRBV27|TRBJ2-1
CASSLGALNNEQFF
>TRBV30|TRBJ2-5
CAWSVGKETQYF
>TRBV5-1|TRBJ1-1
CASSVDGRDEAFF
>TRBV5-1|TRBJ2-7
CASSYSSGPYEQYF
>TRBV5-1|TRBJ2-5
CASAPNGPNEETQYF
>TRBV5-1|TRBJ1-1
CASSFDRDAAFF
>TRBV6-4|TRBJ2-3
CASSVGSEGDTDTQYF
>TRBV2|TRBJ1-2
CASSEEGMGGYTF
>TRBV20-1|TRBJ2-1
CSALAGGSIRDEQFF
>TRBV20-1|TRBJ2-7
CSATSGRNSYEQYF
>TRBV7-9|TRBJ2-5
CASSFPAQNPRETQYF
>TRBV28|TRBJ1-5
CASRVQGANQPQHF
>TRBV6-1|TRBJ2-2
CASRSGTNTGELFF
>TRBV10-1|TRBJ2-1
CAGTSYNEQFF